The 25 T cell receptor beta chains listed next were all sequenced from one sample in a study of blood T cell repertoires in COVID-19. Produced via immunoSEQ multiplex PCR; TCRdb's table is partial and in-frame only. The table has roughly 100,000 clones, roughly 87% seen once. The material sequenced was peripheral blood. The receptors were sampled from a woman between 50 and 59 years old with COVID-19, enrolled during active disease.

CDR3 amino acids: CASSSPSGNQPQHF. CDR3 nucleotides: TGTGCCAGCAGTTCTCCTTCGGGCAATCAGCCCCAGCATTTT. This chain uses TRBV6-5 with TRBJ1-5; D uncertain. V shed 4 bases and J shed 2 bases, with 9 bases lying between them. Per the germline V gene, CDR1 is MNHEY and CDR2 is SVGAGI. CDR3 length: 14 amino acids.

The rearrangement uses TRBV30 and TRBJ1-1; D call uncertain. V was trimmed by 3 bases and J by 3 bases, leaving 11 bases between them. This CDR3 has 13 amino acids. CDR1 is GTSNPN, CDR2 SVGIG, per germline (reference sequence). The DNA for the CDR3 is TGTGCCTGGAGGAGGCAGTTGGACACTGAAGCTTTCTTT. Protein: CAWRRQLDTEAFF.

This clone was seen only a few times. The V and J genes are TRBV7-9 and TRBJ2-1; D possibly corresponds to TRBD2 (6 bases). The V gene lost 3 bases and the J gene lost 6 bases, with 21 bases spanning the gap. The CDR3 is 17 residues long. Per germline, CDR1 SEHNR and CDR2 FQNEAQ (reference sequence). CDR3 protein: CASSFDPRDLSLNEQFF. The CDR3, as DNA: TGTGCCAGCAGCTTTGACCCCCGGGACTTGTCCCTCAATGAGCAGTTCTTC.

This chain connects TRBV4-2 to TRBJ2-7, with TRBD1 matching over 7 bases. J lost 3 bases, V lost 2 bases, and 4 bases had no gene match. CDR1 and CDR2 (germline): LGHNA, YNFKEQ. The CDR3 extends over 14 amino acids. The chain's CDR3 is CASSQLDRIYEQYF. The CDR3 bases are TGTGCCAGCAGCCAACTGGACAGGATCTACGAGCAGTACTTC.

This rearrangement joins TRBV27 to TRBJ2-1, with 8 bases that match TRBD2. J was trimmed by 5 bases and V by 2 bases; bases with no gene match: 14. The CDR3 covers 18 residues. In germline, CDR1 is MNHEY, CDR2 SMNVEV (reference sequence). CDR3 protein: CASSLRERLAFVDNEQFF. The DNA for the CDR3 is TGTGCCAGCAGTTTAAGAGAGAGACTAGCGTTCGTAGACAATGAGCAGTTCTTC.

The chain employs TRBV6-5 and TRBJ2-2; D is unresolved. The CDR3 is 15 amino acids. V lost 6 bases and J lost 1, with 12 bases in between. Germline-derived CDR1 and CDR2 are MNHEY and SVGAGI. The CDR3, as DNA: TGTGCCAGCAGACACAGCAACAGGAACACCGGGGAGCTGTTTTTT. It encodes CASRHSNRNTGELFF.

The chain uses TRBV5-6 and TRBJ2-7; perhaps TRBD1 as D (5 bases). CDR1 and CDR2 (germline): SGHDT, YYEEEE. V lost 3 bases and J 3 bases, leaving 13 bases between the germline ends. The CDR3 is 14 residues long. This CDR3 is CASSSKSRVYEQYF. The DNA of the CDR3 is TGTGCCAGCAGCTCTAAATCCAGGGTCTACGAGCAGTACTTC. The whole variable domain, filled in from reference TRBV5-6 and TRBJ2-7, reads DAGVTQSPTHLIKTRGQQVTLRCSPKSGHDTVSWYQQALGQGPQFIFQYYEEEERQRGNFPDRFSGHQFPNYSSELNVNALLLGDSALYLCASSSKSRVYEQYFGPGTRLTVT.

The table lists this clone with a count of one. This rearrangement joins TRBV5-1 to TRBJ2-5, with TRBD2 matching over 7 bases. The junction had 3 bases not matched to a gene; V was cut back by 7 bases and J by 0 bases. Germline V lookup: CDR1 SGHRS, CDR2 YFSETQ. There are 13 residues in the CDR3. The CDR3 loop is CASGRGDQETQYF. CDR3 bases: TGCGCCAGCGGCCGGGGGGACCAAGAGACCCAGTACTTC.

The chain recombines TRBV2 with TRBJ1-1; TRBD1 is a possible D gene (6 bases). CDR1 and CDR2 (germline): SNHLY, FYNNEI. The CDR3 loop spans 14 amino acids. V was trimmed by 6 bases and J by 3 bases, leaving 14 bases between them. The CDR3 DNA reads as TGTGCCAGCAGCCCCCAGGGGAAGGACACTGAAGCTTTCTTT. It encodes CASSPQGKDTEAFF.

V and J are TRBV5-1 and TRBJ1-4, with TRBD1 matching 9 bases. V dropped 5 bases and J dropped 8; count of bases not matched to a gene: 13. Germline V gives CDR1 SGHRS, CDR2 YFSETQ. This CDR3 comprises 16 residues. The CDR3 sequence is CASSPNAGQGGEKLFF. The DNA of the CDR3 is TGCGCCAGCAGTCCTAACGCGGGACAGGGTGGGGAAAAACTGTTTTTT. Based on the CDR3 plus reference TRBV5-1 and TRBJ1-4, the full variable domain is KAGVTQTPRYLIKTRGQQVTLSCSPISGHRSVSWYQQTPGQGLQFLFEYFSETQRNKGNFPGRFSGRQFSNSRSEMNVSTLELGDSALYLCASSPNAGQGGEKLFFGSGTQLSVL.

In regard to this clone: Additional DNA sequences in this sample encode the identical CDR3. The rearrangement joins TRBV9 to TRBJ2-7; 9 bases map to TRBD2. Germline CDR1 and CDR2: SGDLS and YYNGEE. The CDR3 has 15 amino acids. The V segment lost 0 bases and the J segment 7 bases; nucleotides outside the gene matches: 8. Here the CDR3 DNA reads TGTGCCAGCAGCGTAGGGGGCGGGGGGGCGCGTGAGCAGTACTTC. It is translated as CASSVGGGGAREQYF.

V is TRBV3-1 (or the pseudogene TRBV3-2) and J is TRBJ1-2; TRBD1 agrees at 7 bases. The trim removed 6 bases at V and 6 bases at J, leaving 7 bases unmatched. Looked up from germline, CDR1 is LGHDT and CDR2 is YNNKEL (reference sequence). This CDR3 is built from 13 residues. CDR3: CASRRATGDGYTF. CDR3 coding DNA: TGTGCCAGCAGACGAGCAACAGGGGATGGCTACACCTTC.

The chain joins TRBV5-1 to TRBJ2-3; 7 bases line up with TRBD1. The CDR3 is made up of 16 amino acids. V dropped 0 bases and J dropped 0; count of bases not matched to a gene: 4. The germline V gene encodes CDR1 SGHRS and CDR2 YFSETQ. This CDR3 reads CASSLGGTASTDTQYF. As DNA, the CDR3 is TGCGCCAGCAGCTTGGGAGGGACAGCTAGCACAGATACGCAGTATTTT.

This rearrangement joins TRBV1 to TRBJ2-2; the listed D gene, TRBD2, was not tested against the DNA. TRBV1 is a listed pseudogene. The CDR3 totals 17 residues. The DNA of the CDR3 is TGCACCAGCAGCCAATGGGCGGGGGTGGAACCCACCGGGGAGCTGTTTTTT. Protein product: CTSSQWAGVEPTGELFF.

The chain has TRBV2 and TRBJ1-3, with D unresolved. V was shortened by 4 bases and J by 7 bases, with 5 bases between the two germline ends. Germline CDR1 SNHLY, CDR2 FYNNEI. The length of the CDR3 is 11 residues. This chain's CDR3 is CASSGENTIYF. DNA for the CDR3: TGTGCCAGCAGTGGAGAGAACACCATATATTTT.

The chain joins TRBV7-2 to TRBJ2-7, with TRBD2 identical over 11 bases. The germline V gene has CDR1 SGHTA and CDR2 FQGNSA. The CDR3 sequence is 16 residues long. J was trimmed by 5 bases and V by 1 base; bases with no gene match: 7. The CDR3 region is CASSLVIAGGQHEQYF. The CDR3 nucleotides read TGTGCCAGCAGCTTAGTAATAGCGGGGGGGCAGCACGAGCAGTACTTC. Full variable domain (rest looked up from reference TRBV7-2 and TRBJ2-7): GAGVSQSPSNKVTEKGKDVELRCDPISGHTALYWYRQSLGQGLEFLIYFQGNSAPDKSGLPSDRFSAERTGGSVSTLTIQRTQQEDSAVYLCASSLVIAGGQHEQYFGPGTRLTVT.

This clone was detected once. This chain joins TRBV13 and TRBJ1-1; a weak D match, TRBD1 (5 bases). The CDR3 sequence is 15 residues long. Per the germline V gene, CDR1 is PRHDT and CDR2 is FYEKMQ (reference sequence). The V and J ends lost 3 bases and 1 base respectively, with 12 bases between them. CDR3 loop: CASSLGAGSNTEAFF. The DNA for the CDR3 is TGTGCCAGCAGCTTGGGCGCAGGGTCGAACACTGAAGCTTTCTTT.

The chain joins TRBV16 to TRBJ1-2; D possibly corresponds to TRBD1 (5 bases). V shed 2 bases and J shed 2 bases, with 12 bases lying between them. Germline CDR1 reads KGHSY; CDR2 reads FQNENV. The length of the CDR3 is 15 residues. Here the CDR3 DNA reads TGTGCCAGCAGCCAAAGCGGGACGGGCAACTATGGCTACACCTTC. Amino acids: CASSQSGTGNYGYTF.

The chain combines TRBV4-1 with TRBJ1-1; D is unclear. Germline CDR1 reads MGHRA; CDR2 reads YSYEKL. Trimming left V 1 base short and J 9 bases short, with 9 bases between. The CDR3 spans 12 residues. CDR3 amino acids: CASSQVAEQAFF. In nucleotides, the CDR3 is TGCGCCAGCAGCCAAGTAGCTGAGCAAGCTTTCTTT.

The chain is built from TRBV5-6 and TRBJ1-2, with TRBD1 matching over 8 bases. Germline values: CDR1 SGHDT, CDR2 YYEEEE. The V and J ends lost 4 bases and 6 bases, in that order; junction bases with no gene match: 5. This CDR3 contains 13 residues. CDR3 nucleotides: TGTGCCAGCAGCCAGGGACAGGTTGATGGCTACACCTTC. Translation gives CASSQGQVDGYTF.

The chain employs TRBV10-1 and TRBJ2-7; 7 bases line up with TRBD2. CDR3 length: 17 amino acids. The germline V gene encodes CDR1 WNHNN and CDR2 SYGVQD (reference sequence). V trimming: 5 bases; J trimming: 0 bases; junction bases outside the gene matches: 13. CDR3 coding DNA: TGCGCCAGCAGTTCCCCTAGCCTAGCGGTTAGCTCCTACGAGCAGTACTTC. This encodes CASSSPSLAVSSYEQYF.

This chain joins TRBV7-9 and TRBJ2-7; D uncertain. Trimming shortened V by 5 bases and J by 2 bases, and 16 bases separated the two germline ends. Germline assignment: CDR1 SEHNR and CDR2 FQNEAQ (reference sequence). CDR3 length: 15 residues. The CDR3 sequence is CASSPPSSGAYEQYF. DNA for the CDR3: TGTGCCAGCAGCCCCCCCTCCTCCGGTGCCTACGAGCAGTACTTC.

The V gene is TRBV12-3 or TRBV12-4, the J gene TRBJ1-6; 7 bases fit TRBD1. This CDR3 contains 13 residues. The V gene end was trimmed by 6 bases and the J gene end by 4 bases; junction bases not matched to a gene: 0. The CDR3 region has the DNA TGTGCCAGCAGGGGACAGTATAATTCACCCCTCCACTTT. The encoded protein is CASRGQYNSPLHF.

The chain is built from TRBV7-9 and TRBJ2-1; D is uncertain. Germline lookup yields CDR1 SEHNR and CDR2 FQNEAQ (reference sequence). The CDR3 extends over 13 amino acids. V was pared by 2 bases and J by 5 bases, with 7 bases between. The CDR3 region is CASSLTTNNEQFF. For the CDR3, the DNA is TGTGCCAGCAGCTTAACTACGAACAATGAGCAGTTCTTC. Variable domain in full (rest from reference TRBV7-9 and TRBJ2-1): DTGVSQNPRHKITKRGQNVTFRCDPISEHNRLYWYRQTLGQGPEFLTYFQNEAQLEKSRLLSDRFSAERPKGSFSTLEIQRTEQGDSAMYLCASSLTTNNEQFFGPGTRLTVL.

The chain employs TRBV6-5 and TRBJ1-2; possible D gene TRBD1, 6 bases. V was trimmed by 7 bases and J by 2 bases, leaving 11 bases between them. The germline CDR1 and CDR2 sequences are MNHEY and SVGAGI. This CDR3 comprises 13 residues. The CDR3 reads CASILTGNYGYTF. The CDR3 DNA reads TGTGCCAGCATTCTCACAGGGAACTATGGCTACACCTTC.